This T cell receptor (beta chain) was found in a study of glioma-infiltrating T cells (dated by TCRdb to 2016 to 2017). Background on the whole study: Sequencing of TCR alpha- and beta-chain repertoires was performed on glioma tissue, on non-neoplastic brain tissue, and on matched peripheral blood mononuclear cells. Each tissue-infiltrating repertoire was compared with the same patient's peripheral blood repertoire to measure divergence between tissue and blood T-cell populations. Three low-grade glioma patients, 7 or 8 primary glioblastoma patients and three non-glioma patients contributing non-neoplastic brain tissue were included in the paired cohort. General findings and caveats noted by the study authors: Group comparisons rested on small numbers: three non-neoplastic, three low-grade glioma and roughly 8 glioblastoma patients. VJ-independent divergence between tissue and blood was found to be below expectation in non-neoplastic patients but above expectation in all gliomas, particularly low-grade gliomas. Tissue and blood shared very few CDR3 sequences, a result attributed to high CDR3 diversity and limited sampling.

In its sample, this clonotype was seen many times. What antigen it recognizes has not been identified. No base quality values were provided; no much bigger clone lies one nucleotide off. TCR alpha and beta CDR3 regions were amplified with the iRepertoire nested amplicon-rescue multiplex PCR (arm-PCR) platform from RNA. The input for one-step reverse transcription and amplification was roughly 85-400 ng of either tissue mRNA or PBMC total RNA. Following bead purification, Illumina adapters were added through a secondary multiplex PCR, and the libraries were then gel-purified between 200 and 400 bp. Demultiplexing relied on internal 6-nucleotide barcodes carried by the libraries. Libraries were sequenced on an Illumina MiSeq with 2x220 or 2x250 nucleotide paired-end reads. Per the source publication's procedure: Paired reads were merged with FLASH 1.2.11 and aligned to the GRCh37 human genome with BWA-MEM before extracting TRA and TRB reads. An IMGT-derived reference of cassette sequences and CDR3 motifs, with pseudogenes included, was used for V and J assignment. Three-frame translation of reads was performed, and productive CDR3s were defined as those with a C...FGXG motif and no stop codons. A clonotype was defined as a unique combination of a V-J cassette pair and a CDR3 amino acid sequence. Reads were filtered by Hamming distance, with the threshold set by the sequence error rate of each sample in mapped regions. TCRdb passed the public sequencing reads through fastp at Q25 and MiXCR, retaining productive beta sequences. Rows matching on CDR3 protein sequence are summarized as one entry with the most common DNA and genes. The V and J calls come from TCRdb's annotation, not from the publication. This sample is represented by over 80,000 distinct CDR3 sequences; approximately 40% of them were singletons. Clones ranked in the top ten supply less than 45% of the sample.

The germline V gene gives CDR1 as SGHVS and CDR2 as FQNEAQ. Taken from cysteine to phenylalanine, the CDR3 has 15 residues. The kept DNA is CDR3 alone, 45 bases in frame from the first base. V has 3 bases trimmed and J has 10 bases trimmed; junction bases matching no gene number 11. Sequencing input: glioma tissue, nonneoplastic brain tissue, or PBMCs (not recorded which). This clonotype was obtained from a human donor with low-grade glioma or glioblastoma, undergoing nonglioma brain surgery, or in good health (not recorded which). The chain is assembled from TRBV7-8 and TRBJ2-1; 8 of the junction bases match TRBD1. At the DNA level, the sequence is TGTGCCAGCAGCTTCGGACAGGGTTCATCTAGGGAGCAGTTCTTC. It translates to CASSFGQGSSREQFF.